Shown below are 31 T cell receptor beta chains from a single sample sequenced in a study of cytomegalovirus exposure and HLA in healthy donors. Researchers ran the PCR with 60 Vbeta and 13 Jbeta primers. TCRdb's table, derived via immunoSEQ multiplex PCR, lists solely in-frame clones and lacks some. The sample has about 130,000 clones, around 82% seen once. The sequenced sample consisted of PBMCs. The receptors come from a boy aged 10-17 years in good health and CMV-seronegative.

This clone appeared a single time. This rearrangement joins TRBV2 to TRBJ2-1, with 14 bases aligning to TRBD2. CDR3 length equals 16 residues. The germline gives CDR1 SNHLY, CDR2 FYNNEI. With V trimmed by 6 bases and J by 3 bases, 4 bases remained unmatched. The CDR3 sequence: CASRPGTSGSYNEQFF. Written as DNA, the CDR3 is TGTGCCAGCAGGCCAGGGACTAGCGGGAGCTACAATGAGCAGTTCTTC.

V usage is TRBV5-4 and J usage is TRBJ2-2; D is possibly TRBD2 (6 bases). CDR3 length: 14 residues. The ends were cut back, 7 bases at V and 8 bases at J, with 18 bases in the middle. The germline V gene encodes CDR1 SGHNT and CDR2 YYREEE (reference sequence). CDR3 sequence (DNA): TGTGCCAGCGGGGGACTCCCTGGGCCGGGGGAGCTGTTTTTT. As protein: CASGGLPGPGELFF. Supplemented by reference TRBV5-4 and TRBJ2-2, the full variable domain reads ETGVTQSPTHLIKTRGQQVTLRCSSQSGHNTVSWYQQALGQGPQFIFQYYREEENGRGNFPPRFSGLQFPNYSSELNVNALELDDSALYLCASGGLPGPGELFFGEGSRLTVL.

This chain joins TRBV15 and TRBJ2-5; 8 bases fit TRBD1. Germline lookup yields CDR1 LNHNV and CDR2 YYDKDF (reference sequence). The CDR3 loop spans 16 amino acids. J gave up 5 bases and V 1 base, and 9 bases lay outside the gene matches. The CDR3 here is CATSRGVTGGKETQYF. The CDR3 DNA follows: TGTGCCACCAGCAGAGGAGTTACAGGGGGAAAGGAGACCCAGTACTTC.

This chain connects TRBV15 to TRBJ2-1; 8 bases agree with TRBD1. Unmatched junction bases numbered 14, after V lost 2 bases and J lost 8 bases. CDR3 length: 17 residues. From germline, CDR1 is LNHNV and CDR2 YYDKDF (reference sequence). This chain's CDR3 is CATSRFGRGQGGDEQFF. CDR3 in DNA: TGTGCCACCAGCAGATTTGGTAGAGGACAGGGAGGCGATGAGCAGTTCTTC.

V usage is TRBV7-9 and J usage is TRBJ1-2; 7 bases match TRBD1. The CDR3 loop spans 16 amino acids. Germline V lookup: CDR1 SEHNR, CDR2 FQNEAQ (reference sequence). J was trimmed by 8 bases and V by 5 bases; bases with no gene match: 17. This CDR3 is CASSGPGTAILGGYTF. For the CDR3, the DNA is TGTGCCAGCAGCGGACCCGGGACAGCGATTTTGGGCGGCTACACCTTC.

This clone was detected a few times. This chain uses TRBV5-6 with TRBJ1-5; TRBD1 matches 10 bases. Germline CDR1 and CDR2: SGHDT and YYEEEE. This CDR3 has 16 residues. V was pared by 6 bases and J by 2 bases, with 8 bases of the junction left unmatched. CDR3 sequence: CASTRQGAHRNQPQHF. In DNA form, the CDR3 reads TGTGCCAGCACCCGACAGGGGGCCCATCGCAATCAGCCCCAGCATTTT.

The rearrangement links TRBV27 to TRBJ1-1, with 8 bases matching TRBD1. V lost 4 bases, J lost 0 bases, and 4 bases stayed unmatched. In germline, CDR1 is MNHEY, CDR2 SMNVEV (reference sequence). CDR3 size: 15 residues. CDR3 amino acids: CASSSRTGMNTEAFF. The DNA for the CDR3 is TGTGCCAGCAGTTCCAGGACAGGGATGAACACTGAAGCTTTCTTT.

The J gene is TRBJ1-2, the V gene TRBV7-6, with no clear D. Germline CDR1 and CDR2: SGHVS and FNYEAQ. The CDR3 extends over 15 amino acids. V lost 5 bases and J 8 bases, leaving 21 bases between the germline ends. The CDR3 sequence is CASSLLPGEGEGYTF. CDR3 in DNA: TGTGCCAGCAGCCTCCTTCCCGGGGAGGGAGAAGGCTACACCTTC.

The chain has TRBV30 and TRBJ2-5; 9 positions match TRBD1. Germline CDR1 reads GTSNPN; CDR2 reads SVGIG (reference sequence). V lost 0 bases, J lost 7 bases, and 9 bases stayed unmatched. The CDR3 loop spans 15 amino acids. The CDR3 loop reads CAWSVLQGAVGTQYF. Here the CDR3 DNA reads TGTGCCTGGAGTGTACTACAGGGGGCGGTCGGGACCCAGTACTTC.

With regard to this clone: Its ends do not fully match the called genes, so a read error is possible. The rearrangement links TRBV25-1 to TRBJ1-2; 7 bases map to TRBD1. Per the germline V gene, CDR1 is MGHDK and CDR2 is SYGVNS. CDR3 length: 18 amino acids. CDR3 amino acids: CASSEQDRPSLEGYGYPF. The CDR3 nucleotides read TGTGCCAGCAGTGAACAGGACAGGCCCTCCCTGGAAGGCTATGGCTACCCCTTC.

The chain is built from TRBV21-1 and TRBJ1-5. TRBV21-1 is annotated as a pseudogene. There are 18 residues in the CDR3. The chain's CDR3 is CASSKSMAGRYSNQPQHF. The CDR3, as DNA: TGTGCCAGCAGCAAAAGTATGGCGGGACGTTATAGCAATCAGCCCCAGCATTTT.

CDR3 DNA sequence: TGTGCCAGCAGTACGCAGGGTCCCGGGGAGCTGTTTTTT. As protein: CASSTQGPGELFF. The chain has TRBV27 and TRBJ2-2, with a possible D match to TRBD1 (5 bases). V lost 5 bases to trimming and J lost 6 bases, with 10 bases between them. The length of the CDR3 is 13 residues. From germline, CDR1 is MNHEY and CDR2 SMNVEV (reference sequence).

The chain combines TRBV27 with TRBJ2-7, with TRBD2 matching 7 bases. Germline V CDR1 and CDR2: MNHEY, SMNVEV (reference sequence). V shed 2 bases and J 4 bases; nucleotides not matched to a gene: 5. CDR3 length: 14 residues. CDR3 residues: CASSLVGGSYEQYF. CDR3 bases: TGTGCCAGCAGTTTAGTGGGAGGGTCTTACGAGCAGTACTTC.

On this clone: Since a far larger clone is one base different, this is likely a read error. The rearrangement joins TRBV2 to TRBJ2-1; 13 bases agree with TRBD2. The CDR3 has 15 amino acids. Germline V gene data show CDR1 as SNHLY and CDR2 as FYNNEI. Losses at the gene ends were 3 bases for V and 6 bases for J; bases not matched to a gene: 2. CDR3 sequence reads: CASSDWTSGSNEQFF. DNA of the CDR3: TGTGCCAGCAGTGACTGGACTAGCGGGAGCAATGAGCAGTTCTTC.

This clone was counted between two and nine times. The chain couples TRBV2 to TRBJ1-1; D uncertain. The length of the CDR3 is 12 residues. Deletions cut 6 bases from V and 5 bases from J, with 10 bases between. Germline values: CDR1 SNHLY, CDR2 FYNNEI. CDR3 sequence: CASRRDWTEAFF. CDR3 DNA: TGTGCCAGCAGGCGGGATTGGACTGAAGCTTTCTTT.

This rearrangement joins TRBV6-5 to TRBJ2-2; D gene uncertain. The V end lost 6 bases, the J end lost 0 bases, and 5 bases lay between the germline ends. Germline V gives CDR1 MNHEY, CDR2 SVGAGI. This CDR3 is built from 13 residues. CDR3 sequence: CASRAPNTGELFF. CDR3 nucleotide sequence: TGTGCCAGCAGAGCACCGAACACCGGGGAGCTGTTTTTT.

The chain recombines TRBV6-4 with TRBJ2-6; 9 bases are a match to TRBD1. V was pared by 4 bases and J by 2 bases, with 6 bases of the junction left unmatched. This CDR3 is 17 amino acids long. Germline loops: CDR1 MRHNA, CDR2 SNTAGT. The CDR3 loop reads CASSVTGGRAGANVLTF. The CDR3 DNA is TGTGCCAGCAGTGTGACAGGGGGTCGGGCTGGGGCCAACGTCCTGACTTTC.

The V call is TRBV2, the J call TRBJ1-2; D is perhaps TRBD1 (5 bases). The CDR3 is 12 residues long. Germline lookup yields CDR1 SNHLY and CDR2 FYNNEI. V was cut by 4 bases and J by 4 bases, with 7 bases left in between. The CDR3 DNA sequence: TGTGCCAGCAGTGGACAGCTCTATGGCTACACCTTC. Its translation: CASSGQLYGYTF.

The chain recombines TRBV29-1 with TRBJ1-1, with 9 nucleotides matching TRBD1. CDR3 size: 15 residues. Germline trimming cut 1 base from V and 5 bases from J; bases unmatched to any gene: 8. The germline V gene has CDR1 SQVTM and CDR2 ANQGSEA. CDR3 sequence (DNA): TGCAGCGTTGAAGGGGACAGGGTTTGGGGAACTGAAGCTTTCTTT. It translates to CSVEGDRVWGTEAFF.

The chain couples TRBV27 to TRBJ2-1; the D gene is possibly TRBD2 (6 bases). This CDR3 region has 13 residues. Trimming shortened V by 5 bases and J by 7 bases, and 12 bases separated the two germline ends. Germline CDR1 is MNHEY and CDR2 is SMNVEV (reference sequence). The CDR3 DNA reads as TGTGCCAGCAGTAGGCGGGACGGGAATGAGCAGTTCTTC. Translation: CASSRRDGNEQFF.

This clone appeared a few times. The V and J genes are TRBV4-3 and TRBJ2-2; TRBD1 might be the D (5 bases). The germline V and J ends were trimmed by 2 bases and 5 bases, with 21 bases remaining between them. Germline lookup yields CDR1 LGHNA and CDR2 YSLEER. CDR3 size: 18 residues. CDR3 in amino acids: CASSQHGTGPSATGELFF. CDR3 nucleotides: TGCGCCAGCAGCCAACACGGTACAGGACCCTCGGCGACCGGGGAGCTGTTTTTT.

CDR3: CASSPMVGKETQYF. As DNA, the CDR3 is TGTGCCAGTAGTCCCATGGTGGGCAAGGAGACCCAGTACTTC. The chain has TRBV19 and TRBJ2-5, with D hard to call. The CDR3 is made up of 14 amino acids. The germline CDR1 and CDR2 sequences are LNHDA and SQIVND (reference sequence). Trimming removed 5 bases at V and 5 bases at J, with 15 bases between.

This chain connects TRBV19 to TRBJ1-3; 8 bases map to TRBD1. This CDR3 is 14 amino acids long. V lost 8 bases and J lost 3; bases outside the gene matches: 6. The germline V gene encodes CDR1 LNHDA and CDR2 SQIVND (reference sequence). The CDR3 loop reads CASAKGQDGNTIYF. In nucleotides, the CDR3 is TGTGCCAGTGCGAAGGGACAGGATGGAAACACCATATATTTT.

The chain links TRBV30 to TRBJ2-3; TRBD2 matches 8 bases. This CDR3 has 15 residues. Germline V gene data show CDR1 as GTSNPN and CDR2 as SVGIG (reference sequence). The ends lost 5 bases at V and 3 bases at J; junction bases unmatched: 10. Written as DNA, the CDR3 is TGTGCCTGGGGCCCTCGGGGGGGTTGGACAGATACGCAGTATTTT. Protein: CAWGPRGGWTDTQYF.

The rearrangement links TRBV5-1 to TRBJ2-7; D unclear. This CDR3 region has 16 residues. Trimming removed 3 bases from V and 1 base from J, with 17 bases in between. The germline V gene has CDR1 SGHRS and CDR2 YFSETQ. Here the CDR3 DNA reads TGCGCCAGCAGCTCGAGTGAAATGATTGAATCCTACGAGCAGTACTTC. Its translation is CASSSSEMIESYEQYF.

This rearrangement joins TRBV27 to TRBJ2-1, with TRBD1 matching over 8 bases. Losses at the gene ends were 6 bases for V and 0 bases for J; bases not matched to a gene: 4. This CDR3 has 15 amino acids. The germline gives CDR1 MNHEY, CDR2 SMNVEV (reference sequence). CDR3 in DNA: TGTGCCAGCAGCCCAGGGGGCTCCTCCTACAATGAGCAGTTCTTC. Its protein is CASSPGGSSYNEQFF.

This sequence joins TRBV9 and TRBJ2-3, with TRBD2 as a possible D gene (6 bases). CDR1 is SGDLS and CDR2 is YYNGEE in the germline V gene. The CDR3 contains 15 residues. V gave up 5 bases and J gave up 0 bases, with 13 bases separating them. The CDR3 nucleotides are TGTGCCAGCAGTCGTAGCGGCGGTAGCACAGATACGCAGTATTTT. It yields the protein CASSRSGGSTDTQYF.

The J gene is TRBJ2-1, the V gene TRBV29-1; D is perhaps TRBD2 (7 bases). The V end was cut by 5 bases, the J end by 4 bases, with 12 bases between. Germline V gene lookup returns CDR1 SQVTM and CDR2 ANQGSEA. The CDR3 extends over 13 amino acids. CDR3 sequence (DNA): TGCAGCGTTCAAGGGGGGGGGTACAATGAGCAGTTCTTC. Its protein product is CSVQGGGYNEQFF.

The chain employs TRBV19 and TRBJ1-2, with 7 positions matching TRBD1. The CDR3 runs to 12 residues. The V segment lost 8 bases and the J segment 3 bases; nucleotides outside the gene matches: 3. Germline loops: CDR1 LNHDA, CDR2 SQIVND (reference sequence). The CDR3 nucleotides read TGTGCCAGTTCCACAGGGGACTATGGCTACACCTTC. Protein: CASSTGDYGYTF.

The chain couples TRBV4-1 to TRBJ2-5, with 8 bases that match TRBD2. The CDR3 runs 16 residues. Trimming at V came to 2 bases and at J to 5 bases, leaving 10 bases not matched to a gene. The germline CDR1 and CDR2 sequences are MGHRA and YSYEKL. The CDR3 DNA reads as TGCGCCAGCAGCCAACAACGGGGACTAGGTCGGGAGACCCAGTACTTC. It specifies CASSQQRGLGRETQYF.

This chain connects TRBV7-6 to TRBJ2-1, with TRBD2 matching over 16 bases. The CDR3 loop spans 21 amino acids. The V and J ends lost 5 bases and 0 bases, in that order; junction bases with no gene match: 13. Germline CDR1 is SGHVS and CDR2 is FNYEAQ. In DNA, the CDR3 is TGTGCCAGCAGCCGACTTCCGGGACTAGCGGGAGGGCCGAGCTCCTACAATGAGCAGTTCTTC. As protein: CASSRLPGLAGGPSSYNEQFF.